These 7 T cell receptor beta chains were all obtained from the same sample, sequenced in a study of CD8+ T cells in alopecia areata. cDNA serving as the sequencing template came from extracted, reverse transcribed RNA. TCRdb keeps only in-frame clones here, not all; method: immunoSEQ multiplex PCR. Altogether about 97,000 clones are present, more than 35% being singletons, with the ten largest covering about 1.2%. Sequencing was performed on CD4+ T cells sorted from blood. The receptors originated from a human donor with alopecia areata.

This clone was seen only a few times. The chain employs TRBV6-5 and TRBJ2-7; D ambiguous. V was clipped by 0 bases and J by 1 base, with 4 bases between them. The CDR3 covers 13 residues. Germline V gene lookup returns CDR1 MNHEY and CDR2 SVGAGI. In nucleotides, the CDR3 is TGTGCCAGCAGTTACTCGAATTCCTACGAGCAGTACTTC. Translated: CASSYSNSYEQYF.

The chain couples TRBV29-1 to TRBJ1-1; D not certain. The CDR3 loop spans 15 amino acids. Trimming took 6 bases from V and 2 from J, leaving 19 bases between them. Germline CDR1 SQVTM, CDR2 ANQGSEA. The CDR3 region has the DNA TGCAGCGTAGAAAAAACGGCCCTACTAAACACTGAAGCTTTCTTT. Protein: CSVEKTALLNTEAFF.

The genes are TRBV29-1 and TRBJ2-7; no reliable D call. Trimming took off 7 bases at V and 0 bases at J, with 16 bases between the two ends. The CDR3 length is 14 residues. Germline-derived CDR1 and CDR2 are SQVTM and ANQGSEA. CDR3 residues: CSATPSVSSYEQYF. CDR3 sequence (DNA): TGCAGCGCCACCCCGTCAGTGAGCTCCTACGAGCAGTACTTC.

This chain uses TRBV28 with TRBJ2-1, with D maybe TRBD2 (6 bases). CDR3 length equals 15 residues. V was cut by 4 bases and J by 4 bases, with 14 bases left in between. Per germline, CDR1 MDHEN and CDR2 SYDVKM. The CDR3 region has the DNA TGTGCCAGCAGTTCGCGGACCGCGGGGTACAATGAGCAGTTCTTC. This encodes CASSSRTAGYNEQFF.

This clone occurred a few times. The chain employs TRBV29-1 and TRBJ2-1; 15 bases align to TRBD2. V shed 6 bases and J 13 bases; nucleotides not matched to a gene: 4. CDR3 length: 12 residues. CDR1 SQVTM and CDR2 ANQGSEA come from the germline V gene. The CDR3 here is CSVGLAGGIQFF. The CDR3 DNA reads TGCAGCGTGGGACTAGCGGGAGGCATTCAGTTCTTC.

The chain carries TRBV15 and TRBJ2-1; TRBD2 aligns across 16 bases. There are 16 residues in the CDR3. After removal of 3 bases from V and 8 bases from J, the junction contained 4 bases not matched to a gene. Germline V lookup: CDR1 LNHNV, CDR2 YYDKDF (reference sequence). The CDR3 coding sequence is TGTGCCACCAGCAGTCACGGGACTAGCGGGAGGGATGAGCAGTTCTTC. It translates to CATSSHGTSGRDEQFF.

The genes are TRBV19 and TRBJ1-1; D may be TRBD1 (5 bases). The germline V and J ends were trimmed by 3 bases and 11 bases, with 16 bases remaining between them. The CDR3 runs to 13 residues. The germline CDR1 and CDR2 sequences are LNHDA and SQIVND (reference sequence). The CDR3 loop is CASSIPGTGKAFF. CDR3 bases: TGTGCCAGTAGTATTCCCGGGACCGGGAAGGCTTTCTTT.